This TCR beta chain was identified in a study of CD8+ T cells in alopecia areata. Across the study: Scoring of treated patients' severity used the percentage of affected scalp area.

The study, taken as a whole, reports: Unlike in mice, where it was clearer, TCR sharing across patients was less clear, possibly HLA-related.

Turning to this clone: Antigen unknown. Within the sample, other DNA sequences also encode this same CDR3.

Germline V lookup: CDR1 SQVTM, CDR2 ANQGSEA. The CDR3 length is 12 residues. V shed 4 bases and J shed 0 bases, with 7 bases lying between them. Sequencing used cDNA as its template, made by extracting RNA and reverse transcribing it. This table comes from immunoSEQ multiplex PCR, and its TCRdb copy is limited to in-frame clones, with some not included. Here the sample spans around 70,000 clones, 29% being singletons. Treatment denoted: oral pan-JAK inhibitor, 5-10 mg twice daily. The TCR comes from a human donor with alopecia areata. The sequencing here drew on CD8+ T cells sorted from blood, taken at week 4, from a patient treated with tofacitinib. The rearrangement joins TRBV29-1 to TRBJ2-7, with D possibly being TRBD2 (5 bases). In nucleotides, the CDR3 is TGCAGCGTTGCGGGATCCTCCTACGAGCAGTACTTC. This translates into CSVAGSSYEQYF.